This entry is about one TCR beta chain. In the authors' methods: Reference gene primer amplification in the assay estimated nucleated cell counts. Data came from immunoSEQ multiplex PCR; TCRdb stores just in-frame clones and leaves some out. V, J and clone size derive from that table, while D and trimming were established from the DNA sequence. The sample lists over 200,000 clones, approximately 80% occurring once. This sample is drawn from a study of blood T cell repertoires in COVID-19. In Seattle, patients joined the study during active infection and were tracked longitudinally. Per the germline V gene, CDR1 is LGHDT and CDR2 is YNNKEL (reference sequence). The V and J ends lost 6 bases and 0 bases respectively, with 6 bases between them. The CDR3 runs to 13 residues.

The sequencing sample was made of peripheral blood. This sequence originates from a woman older than 75 with COVID-19, enrolled during active disease. The chain links TRBV3-1 (or the pseudogene TRBV3-2) to TRBJ1-5; tentatively, D is TRBD1 (5 bases). CDR3 coding DNA: TGTGCCAGCAGGGGGGGTAGCAATCAGCCCCAGCATTTT. Translated, it gives CASRGGSNQPQHF.